These 27 T cell receptor beta chains originate from one sample sequenced in a study of neoadjuvant anti-PD-1 for oral cavity cancer. The table came from immunoSEQ multiplex PCR; TCRdb's copy has only in-frame clones and leaves some out. The profile shows about 14,000 clones, more than 65% of them singletons. The starting material was PBMCs, obtained before nivolumab (anti-PD-1) treatment. Source of these receptors: a person aged 35 to 85 with oral cavity squamous cell carcinoma.

The genes are TRBV5-5 and TRBJ2-7; no reliable D call. CDR1 and CDR2 (germline): SGHKS, YYEKEE (reference sequence). With 0 bases removed from V and 0 bases from J, the gap between germline ends came to 10 bases. CDR3 length: 15 residues. CDR3 sequence reads: CASSLVAGSSYEQYF. The CDR3, as DNA: TGTGCCAGCAGCTTGGTGGCAGGCAGCTCCTACGAGCAGTACTTC.

This clone occurred a few times. The rearrangement uses TRBV29-1 and TRBJ1-1, with D unresolved. Germline loops: CDR1 SQVTM, CDR2 ANQGSEA. V was clipped by 3 bases and J by 1 base, with 9 bases between them. The CDR3 length is 13 residues. CDR3: CSVERPTNTEAFF. The CDR3 DNA follows: TGCAGCGTTGAGCGCCCGACGAACACTGAAGCTTTCTTT. Using reference TRBV29-1 and TRBJ1-1 for the parts outside the CDR3, the full variable domain is SAVISQKPSRDICQRGTSLTIQCQVDSQVTMMFWYRQQPGQSLTLIATANQGSEATYESGFVIDKFPISRPNLTFSTLTVSNMSPEDSSIYLCSVERPTNTEAFFGQGTRLTVV.

The chain couples TRBV6-1 to TRBJ1-1; 10 positions match TRBD1. The germline V gene encodes CDR1 MNHNS and CDR2 SASEGT. This CDR3 region has 14 residues. The ends lost 6 bases at V and 7 bases at J; junction bases unmatched: 8. This chain's CDR3 is CASRMGQGLGEAFF. The DNA of the CDR3 is TGTGCCAGCAGGATGGGACAGGGGTTAGGTGAAGCTTTCTTT.

V and J are TRBV9 and TRBJ2-7, with unresolved D. Germline CDR1 reads SGDLS; CDR2 reads YYNGEE. This CDR3 has 13 amino acids. V shed 0 bases and J shed 7 bases, with 11 bases lying between them. The CDR3 reads CASSVAPNLEQYF. The CDR3 DNA follows: TGTGCCAGCAGCGTAGCCCCTAACCTTGAGCAGTACTTC.

This chain connects TRBV10-3 to TRBJ2-7, with 8 bases lining up with TRBD2. Trimming took 6 bases from V and 3 from J; bases not matched to a gene: 4. The CDR3 is made up of 13 amino acids. The germline V gene encodes CDR1 ENHRY and CDR2 SYGVKD. The CDR3 protein is CAIRLGGGYEQYF. The CDR3 nucleotides are TGTGCCATCAGGCTCGGGGGGGGCTACGAGCAGTACTTC.

As DNA, the CDR3 is TGTGCCAGCACCAATTTGGGACAGGGTGCTCCCAAAAACATTCAGTACTTC. This translates into CASTNLGQGAPKNIQYF. J is TRBJ2-4 and V is TRBV11-2, with 9 bases lining up with TRBD1. Germline loops: CDR1 SGHAT, CDR2 FQNNGV. CDR3 size: 17 residues. Trimming took 7 bases from V and 2 from J; bases not matched to a gene: 12.

This clone showed up just a few times. This rearrangement joins TRBV27 to TRBJ1-2; D unresolved. V lost 2 bases and J lost 4, with 8 bases in between. Germline assignment: CDR1 MNHEY and CDR2 SMNVEV (reference sequence). This CDR3 comprises 13 residues. Written as DNA, the CDR3 is TGTGCCAGCAGTTTAACAGAGGGCTATGGCTACACCTTC. It codes for CASSLTEGYGYTF.

The chain recombines TRBV7-8 with TRBJ2-7; D might be TRBD1 (5 bases). The length of the CDR3 is 15 residues. The V gene's germline CDR1 is SGHVS and CDR2 FQNEAQ. V lost 0 bases to trimming and J lost 9 bases, with 18 bases between them. The CDR3 region is CASSLAGQGFDGQYF. The CDR3 coding sequence is TGTGCCAGCAGCTTAGCGGGGCAGGGCTTCGACGGGCAGTACTTC.

CDR3 in amino acids: CASSEPGTSGGLPYEQYF. CDR3 in DNA: TGTGCCAGCAGTGAACCAGGGACTAGCGGGGGGCTCCCCTACGAGCAGTACTTC. V gene TRBV2 combines with J gene TRBJ2-7; 15 bases fit TRBD2. CDR1 is SNHLY, CDR2 FYNNEI, per germline. V dropped 2 bases and J dropped 2; count of bases not matched to a gene: 7. The CDR3 sequence is 18 residues long.

V is TRBV10-2 and J is TRBJ2-1, with 10 nucleotides matching TRBD1. Looked up from germline, CDR1 is WSHSY and CDR2 is SAAADI. This CDR3 comprises 17 residues. After removal of 1 base from V and 4 bases from J, the junction contained 7 bases not matched to a gene. CDR3 loop: CASSEWEPGQGYNEQFF. CDR3 coding DNA: TGCGCCAGCAGTGAGTGGGAACCGGGACAGGGGTACAATGAGCAGTTCTTC.

The gene calls are TRBV12-5 and TRBJ2-3; either TRBD1 or TRBD2 may fit D (5 bases each). The CDR3 length is 13 residues. Trimming pared 1 base from V and 12 bases from J, leaving 14 bases between. Germline V gene sequence: CDR1 LGHNT, CDR2 FRNRAP. The CDR3: CASGLAGTPNQYF. The CDR3 DNA reads TGTGCTAGTGGTTTGGCTGGGACCCCAAACCAGTATTTT.

The chain combines TRBV14 with TRBJ1-6; 7 nucleotides match TRBD1. CDR1 is SGHDN, CDR2 FVKESK, per germline. This CDR3 contains 14 residues. V shed 0 bases, J shed 7 bases, and the junction held 0 bases outside the gene matches. This chain's CDR3 is CASSQDRGNSPLHF. CDR3 nucleotide sequence: TGTGCCAGCAGCCAAGACAGGGGGAATTCACCCCTCCACTTT.

This clone was recorded a few times. The rearrangement links TRBV6-4 to TRBJ2-1; 12 bases map to TRBD2. The trim removed 2 bases at V and 4 bases at J, leaving 3 bases unmatched. Germline V gene sequence: CDR1 MRHNA, CDR2 SNTAGT. CDR3 length: 16 residues. DNA of the CDR3: TGTGCCAGCAGTGACCTAGCGGGAGGGGATTACAATGAGCAGTTCTTC. It encodes CASSDLAGGDYNEQFF.

There are a few counts of this clone. The chain is built from TRBV7-9 and TRBJ2-5; D is unresolved. V dropped 2 bases and J dropped 1 base, with 8 bases sitting between them. This CDR3 region has 14 residues. Germline CDR1 and CDR2: SEHNR and FQNEAQ (reference sequence). The DNA of the CDR3 is TGTGCCAGCAGCTTACAAGGTAGCCAAGAGACCCAGTACTTC. Amino acid sequence: CASSLQGSQETQYF.

This rearrangement joins TRBV6-1 to TRBJ1-2; no reliable D call. Trimming shortened V by 6 bases and J by 4 bases, and 15 bases separated the two germline ends. CDR1 MNHNS and CDR2 SASEGT come from the germline V gene. The length of the CDR3 is 14 residues. Here the CDR3 DNA reads TGTGCCAGCAGCCCAGGACCGGGTCTCTATGGCTACACCTTC. Its translation is CASSPGPGLYGYTF.

J is TRBJ2-3 and V is TRBV30; 10 bases are a match to TRBD2. The germline V gene encodes CDR1 GTSNPN and CDR2 SVGIG (reference sequence). J gave up 0 bases and V 3 bases, and 3 bases lay outside the gene matches. This CDR3 comprises 15 residues. CDR3 nucleotides: TGTGCCTGGAGCCGGACTAGCGGAAGCACAGATACGCAGTATTTT. Translation: CAWSRTSGSTDTQYF.

J is TRBJ1-6 and V is TRBV7-2; D uncertain. The CDR3 length is 12 residues. Germline loops: CDR1 SGHTA, CDR2 FQGNSA. Trimming removed 2 bases at V and 8 bases at J, with 4 bases between. DNA for the CDR3: TGTGCCAGCAGCTTACAGTATTCACCCCTCCACTTT. Its protein is CASSLQYSPLHF.

The rearrangement uses TRBV29-1 and TRBJ2-6, with a weak D call TRBD1 (6 bases). The CDR3 runs to 13 residues. Looked up from germline, CDR1 is SQVTM and CDR2 is ANQGSEA. V lost 5 bases to trimming and J lost 4 bases, with 9 bases between them. CDR3 region: CSVTGTGANVLTF. The CDR3 bases are TGCAGCGTTACAGGGACAGGGGCCAACGTCCTGACTTTC.

The chain combines TRBV5-1 with TRBJ1-2; 7 bases align to TRBD1. The CDR3 runs to 12 residues. The trim removed 4 bases at V and 7 bases at J, leaving 4 bases unmatched. Germline V gives CDR1 SGHRS, CDR2 YFSETQ. The CDR3 sequence is CASSIRDSGYTF. The CDR3 coding sequence is TGCGCCAGCAGCATAAGGGACAGTGGCTACACCTTC.

The chain employs TRBV4-1 and TRBJ2-2; TRBD2 agrees at 9 bases. Looked up from germline, CDR1 is MGHRA and CDR2 is YSYEKL. The V and J ends lost 6 bases and 4 bases, in that order; junction bases with no gene match: 3. The CDR3 is 14 residues long. CDR3 sequence reads: CASSGLATTGELFF. In DNA form, the CDR3 reads TGCGCCAGCAGTGGACTAGCGACCACCGGGGAGCTGTTTTTT.

The gene calls are TRBV6-1 and TRBJ1-1; 7 nucleotides agree with TRBD1. V was pared by 2 bases and J by 11 bases, with 5 bases of the junction left unmatched. Germline V gives CDR1 MNHNS, CDR2 SASEGT. The CDR3 sequence is 12 residues long. CDR3 DNA: TGTGCCAGCAGTGAACGGGGGGACAGCGCTTTCTTT. It translates to CASSERGDSAFF.

This rearrangement joins TRBV11-2 to TRBJ2-2; D possibly corresponds to TRBD2 (5 bases). Trimming removed 5 bases from V and 6 bases from J, with 13 bases in between. In germline, CDR1 is SGHAT, CDR2 FQNNGV. This CDR3 is built from 14 residues. The CDR3: CASSPITRAGELFF. The CDR3 DNA follows: TGTGCCAGCAGCCCAATTACTAGAGCCGGGGAGCTGTTTTTT.

The chain is built from TRBV5-1 and TRBJ2-6; tentative D call: TRBD1 (6 bases). The CDR3 runs 19 residues. Germline values: CDR1 SGHRS, CDR2 YFSETQ. Trimming shortened V by 3 bases and J by 0 bases, and 19 bases separated the two germline ends. In DNA form, the CDR3 reads TGCGCCAGCAGCTCGGTGGGGGCAGCGCTAACCTCTGGGGCCAACGTCCTGACTTTC. Its translation: CASSSVGAALTSGANVLTF.

This clone has more than one count but fewer than ten. V usage is TRBV7-9 and J usage is TRBJ1-4; 7 bases are shared with TRBD1. CDR1 is SEHNR and CDR2 is FQNEAQ in the germline V gene (reference sequence). The ends lost 2 bases at V and 6 bases at J; junction bases unmatched: 9. The CDR3 has 16 residues. In nucleotides, the CDR3 is TGTGCCAGCAGCTTACGGACAGGATGGAGGGATGAAAAACTGTTTTTT. The encoded protein is CASSLRTGWRDEKLFF. Complete variable domain (other parts from reference TRBV7-9 and TRBJ1-4): DTGVSQNPRHKITKRGQNVTFRCDPISEHNRLYWYRQTLGQGPEFLTYFQNEAQLEKSRLLSDRFSAERPKGSFSTLEIQRTEQGDSAMYLCASSLRTGWRDEKLFFGSGTQLSVL.

V is TRBV20-1 and J is TRBJ2-1, with D unresolved. This CDR3 contains 11 residues. From germline, CDR1 is DFQATT and CDR2 SNEGSKA (reference sequence). Deletions cut 5 bases from V and 9 bases from J, with 11 bases between. Here the CDR3 DNA reads TGCAGTGCTGGGATTCTTGGTGAGCAGTTCTTC. Its protein product is CSAGILGEQFF.

This clone was counted a single time. V and J are TRBV10-2 and TRBJ2-1; D is ambiguous. CDR1 and CDR2 from the germline V gene are WSHSY and SAAADI. The CDR3 contains 15 residues. V lost 8 bases and J 0 bases, leaving 14 bases between the germline ends. Here the CDR3 DNA reads TGCGCCAGCTGCCCCAATCGGCGCTCCTACAATGAGCAGTTCTTC. This encodes CASCPNRRSYNEQFF.

The chain employs TRBV30 and TRBJ1-3, with 9 bases identical to TRBD1. With V trimmed by 4 bases and J by 1 base, 8 bases remained unmatched. CDR3 length equals 16 residues. Germline assignment: CDR1 GTSNPN and CDR2 SVGIG (reference sequence). CDR3 DNA: TGTGCCTGGACCCAGTTCGGGACAGGGTCTGGAAACACCATATATTTT. The encoded protein is CAWTQFGTGSGNTIYF.